A few counts support the clone carrying this T cell receptor (beta chain). Its target is not known. Germline CDR1 is SNHLY and CDR2 is FYNNEI. The V and J ends lost 4 bases and 3 bases, in that order; junction bases with no gene match: 4. CDR3 length: 15 amino acids. Reverse transcribing all isolated RNA meant expressed TCRB transcripts were sequenced. Reads from naive, central memory and regulatory T cell samples averaged roughly 3.6 million. TCRdb's table, derived via immunoSEQ multiplex PCR, lists solely in-frame clones and lacks some. The sample lists a few hundred thousand clones; approximately 15% were seen once. This sample was taken from a study of beta chain features in type 1 diabetes. Study context: All samples yielded some 110 million examined sorted cells.

Study outcomes and limitations: When Type 1 diabetes patients were examined, their TCRB CDR3s proved moderately but significantly shorter in all four CD4+ subsets. Insertion counts at VDJ junctions were lower in type 1 diabetes patients, who also showed more deletions there.

The sequenced material came from naive CD4+ T cells from blood. The J gene is TRBJ2-2, the V gene TRBV2, with 8 bases fitting TRBD2. This receptor was taken from a man between 18 and 29 years old with type 1 diabetes. The CDR3 reads CASSVSSGDTGELFF. The CDR3 DNA sequence: TGTGCCAGCAGTGTTAGTAGCGGGGACACCGGGGAGCTGTTTTTT.